This entry features one TCR beta chain sequence. Antigen: not known. From germline, CDR1 is SGHNT and CDR2 YENEEA. The V end lost 1 base, the J end lost 1 base, and 5 bases lay between the germline ends. The CDR3 has 13 amino acids. The PCR employed 60 Vbeta primers together with 13 Jbeta primers. Method: immunoSEQ multiplex PCR; TCRdb's copy keeps in-frame clones and lacks some. The table shows about 200,000 clones, with roughly 79% occurring only once. These data originate in a study of cytomegalovirus exposure and HLA in healthy donors. Study at large: Early on, a data release was issued that held about 85 million unique TCRs from HLA-typed donors.

General observations from the study: The study designated 150 or so TCR beta chains cytomegalovirus-associated. In a later analysis, TCR association rates varied by HLA locus: DRB1 most, HLA-C fewest. Most of the TCR beta V segments (in an earlier analysis) were productive either about 90% or about 30% of the time.

The V and J genes are TRBV11-3 and TRBJ2-7; D not certain. The sequence came from a young man in good health and CMV-seronegative. The sample was PBMCs. This chain's CDR3 is CASSLATSYEQYF. CDR3 in DNA: TGTGCCAGCAGCTTAGCCACTTCCTACGAGCAGTACTTC. Supplemented by reference TRBV11-3 and TRBJ2-7, the full variable domain reads EAGVVQSPRYKIIEKKQPVAFWCNPISGHNTLYWYLQNLGQGPELLIRYENEEAVDDSQLPKDRFSAERLKGVDSTLKIQPAELGDSAVYLCASSLATSYEQYFGPGTRLTVT.